This T cell receptor beta chain derives from a study of regulatory T cells in long-lasting Graves disease. Noted time point: newly diagnosed GD, antithyroid drugs for less than 3 months. There was RNA extracted from PBMCs, and the TCR library was made from it. In Xi'an, China, an endocrinology department was the source of patients. A word on this clonotype: Its specificity is unknown.

Broader study findings: Among samples with persistent disease, TRBV28, TRBJ1-2 and TRBJ2-5 were favored. Study of thyroid tissue was not done, with only peripheral blood studied.

Arm-PCR of CDR3 regions and iRepertoire HTBI primers were used to build TCR beta libraries. TCRdb reprocessed the multiplex PCR reads with MiXCR, giving one entry per CDR3 protein. The sample lists a few hundred thousand distinct CDR3 sequences, approximately 15% occurring once. The CDR3 consists of 13 residues. V trimming: 3 bases; J trimming: 3 bases; junction bases outside the gene matches: 1. Germline CDR1 is DFQATT and CDR2 is SNEGSKA (reference sequence). These same records also appear under a second study, on T cells in Graves' hyperthyroidism and ophthalmopathy.

The V gene is TRBV20-1, the J gene TRBJ2-1; 8 positions agree with TRBD2. The source was peripheral blood mononuclear cells (PBMCs), collected at new diagnosis, from a patient treated with antithyroid drugs. The receptor's source is a woman in her fifties or sixties with Graves disease. The CDR3 DNA sequence: TGCAGTGCTAGCGGGGGGGTCTACAATGAGCAGTTCTTC. It is translated as CSASGGVYNEQFF.